This T cell receptor beta chain was documented in a study of CD8 T cells in ankylosing spondylitis. Study conclusions and caveats: Seven to nine highly homologous variants made up a TCR beta motif, and this motif appeared characteristic of ankylosing spondylitis blood. As for the disease-linked clones, they showed a CD8+ phenotype and occurred at relatively low frequencies in peripheral blood.

The CDR3 spans 11 residues. V lost 6 bases, J lost 3 bases, and 6 bases lay in between. The V gene's germline CDR1 is MDHEN and CDR2 SYDVKM. TCRdb independently ran MiXCR on the 5' RACE reads; one entry per CDR3 protein. Among fewer than 500,000 distinct CDR3 sequences, about a fifth were seen once, and the ten largest hold approximately 16%. Regarding this clonotype: Its antigen is still unknown.

The sequence was obtained from a male donor with ankylosing spondylitis. V and J are TRBV28 and TRBJ2-7; D uncertain. The sample was blood, either unsorted or a sorted T cell fraction (not recorded which). In DNA form, the CDR3 reads TGTGCCAGCAGAGCTAACTACGAGCAGTACTTC. It translates to CASRANYEQYF. Full variable domain (remainder filled in from reference TRBV28 and TRBJ2-7): DVKVTQSSRYLVKRTGEKVFLECVQDMDHENMFWYRQDPGLGLRLIYFSYDVKMKEKGDIPEGYSVSREKKERFSLILESASTNQTSMYLCASRANYEQYFGPGTRLTVT.